This T cell receptor (beta chain) was sequenced for a study of blood T cell repertoires in COVID-19. For the study at large: Acute and convalescent COVID-19 specimens originated in the United States, Italy and Spain. T cells, B-cell-depleted T cells, or PBMCs provided the cDNA or gDNA that served as material.

In the original processing: For nucleated cells, counts were estimated from reference gene primer amplification. The data were produced by immunoSEQ multiplex PCR, yet TCRdb's version contains in-frame clones alone and is incomplete. V and J calls plus clone size are reproduced from that table; the DNA served to infer D and trimming. The data contain 230,000 or so clones, roughly 89% of them singletons. Trimming stripped 3 bases from V and 1 base from J, with 16 bases between. CDR3 length: 16 amino acids. Germline lookup yields CDR1 MNHNS and CDR2 SASEGT. During active infection, Seattle patients enrolled and were then monitored through disease.

Sequencing was done on a sample of peripheral blood. This receptor was obtained from a woman aged 55-75 years with COVID-19, enrolled during active disease. The genes are TRBV6-1 and TRBJ2-7; tentative D call: TRBD2 (5 bases). The CDR3 loop reads CASSDTRTPPSYEQYF. The CDR3 nucleotides are TGTGCCAGCAGTGATACTAGGACCCCACCTTCCTACGAGCAGTACTTC.